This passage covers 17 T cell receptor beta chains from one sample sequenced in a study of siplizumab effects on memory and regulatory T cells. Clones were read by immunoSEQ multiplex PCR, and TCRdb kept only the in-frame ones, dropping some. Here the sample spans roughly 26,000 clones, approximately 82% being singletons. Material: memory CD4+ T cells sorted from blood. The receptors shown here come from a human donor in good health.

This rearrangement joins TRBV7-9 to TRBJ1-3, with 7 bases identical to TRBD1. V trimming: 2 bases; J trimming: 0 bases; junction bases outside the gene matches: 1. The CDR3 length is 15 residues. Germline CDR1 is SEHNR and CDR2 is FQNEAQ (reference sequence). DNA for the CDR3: TGTGCCAGCAGCTTAAGGGACAGCTCTGGAAACACCATATATTTT. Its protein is CASSLRDSSGNTIYF. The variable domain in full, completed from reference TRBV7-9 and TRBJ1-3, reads DTGVSQNPRHKITKRGQNVTFRCDPISEHNRLYWYRQTLGQGPEFLTYFQNEAQLEKSRLLSDRFSAERPKGSFSTLEIQRTEQGDSAMYLCASSLRDSSGNTIYFGEGSWLTVV.

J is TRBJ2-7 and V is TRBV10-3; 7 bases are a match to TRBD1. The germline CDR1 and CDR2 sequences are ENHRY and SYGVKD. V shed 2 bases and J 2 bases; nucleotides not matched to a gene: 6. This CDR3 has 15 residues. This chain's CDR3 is CAISEGVQGTYEQYF. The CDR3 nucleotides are TGTGCCATCAGTGAGGGCGTACAGGGGACCTACGAGCAGTACTTC.

CDR3 residues: CAIRAGLEHNEQFF. The CDR3 bases are TGTGCCATCCGAGCGGGACTAGAGCACAATGAGCAGTTCTTC. The chain has TRBV10-3 and TRBJ2-1, with 8 bases fitting TRBD2. Germline values: CDR1 ENHRY, CDR2 SYGVKD. V gave up 8 bases and J gave up 5 bases; unmatched junction bases: 8. This CDR3 comprises 14 residues.

CDR3 sequence: CASSPRRDYNEQFF. CDR3 DNA sequence: TGTGCCAGCTCACCACGGCGAGACTACAATGAGCAGTTCTTC. The chain recombines TRBV18 with TRBJ2-1; no clear D gene. Trimming shortened V by 1 base and J by 3 bases, and 7 bases separated the two germline ends. Germline CDR1 KGHSH, CDR2 LQKENI. CDR3 length: 14 amino acids.

The CDR3 nucleotides read TGTGCCAGCAGCTTAACGGTCGGACTAGTTACCAGTGAGCAGTTCTTC. Its translation: CASSLTVGLVTSEQFF. V and J are TRBV7-3 and TRBJ2-1, with 7 positions matching TRBD2. CDR3 length equals 16 residues. The V gene end was trimmed by 0 bases and the J gene end by 9 bases; junction bases not matched to a gene: 11. Germline V gives CDR1 SGHTA, CDR2 FQGTGA.

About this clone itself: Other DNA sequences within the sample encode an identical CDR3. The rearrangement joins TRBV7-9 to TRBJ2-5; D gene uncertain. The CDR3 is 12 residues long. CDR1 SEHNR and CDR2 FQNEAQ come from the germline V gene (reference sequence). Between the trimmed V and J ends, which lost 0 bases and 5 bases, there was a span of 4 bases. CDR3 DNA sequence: TGTGCCAGCAGCTTAGCAAGCGAGACCCAGTACTTC. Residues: CASSLASETQYF.

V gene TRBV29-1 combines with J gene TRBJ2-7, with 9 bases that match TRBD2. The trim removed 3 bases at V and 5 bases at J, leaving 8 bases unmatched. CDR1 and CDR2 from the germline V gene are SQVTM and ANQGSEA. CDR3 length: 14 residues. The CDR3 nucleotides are TGCAGCGTTGAGGCGCGGGAGGGGTTCAACGAGCAGTACTTC. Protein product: CSVEAREGFNEQYF.

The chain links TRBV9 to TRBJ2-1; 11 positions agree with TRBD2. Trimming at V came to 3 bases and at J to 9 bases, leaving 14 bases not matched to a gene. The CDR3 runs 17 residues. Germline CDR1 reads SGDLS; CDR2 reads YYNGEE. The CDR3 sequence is CASSGLLAGANTGEQFF. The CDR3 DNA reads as TGTGCCAGCAGCGGACTACTAGCGGGAGCCAATACCGGTGAGCAGTTCTTC. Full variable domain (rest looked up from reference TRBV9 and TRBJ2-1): DSGVTQTPKHLITATGQRVTLRCSPRSGDLSVYWYQQSLDQGLQFLIQYYNGEERAKGNILERFSAQQFPDLHSELNLSSLELGDSALYFCASSGLLAGANTGEQFFGPGTRLTVL.

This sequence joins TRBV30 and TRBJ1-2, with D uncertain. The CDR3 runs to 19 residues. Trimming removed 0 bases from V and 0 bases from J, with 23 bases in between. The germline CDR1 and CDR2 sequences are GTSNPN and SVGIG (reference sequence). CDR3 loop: CAWSVEVLLRTVTNYGYTF. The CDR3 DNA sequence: TGTGCCTGGAGTGTAGAGGTCCTACTCAGGACGGTTACTAACTATGGCTACACCTTC.

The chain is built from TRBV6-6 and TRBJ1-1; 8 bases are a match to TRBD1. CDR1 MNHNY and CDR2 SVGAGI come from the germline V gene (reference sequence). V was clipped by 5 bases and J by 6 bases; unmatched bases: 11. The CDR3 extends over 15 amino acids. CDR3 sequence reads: CASSTRTGRYPEAFF. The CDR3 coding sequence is TGTGCCAGCAGTACTCGGACAGGGCGATATCCTGAAGCTTTCTTT.

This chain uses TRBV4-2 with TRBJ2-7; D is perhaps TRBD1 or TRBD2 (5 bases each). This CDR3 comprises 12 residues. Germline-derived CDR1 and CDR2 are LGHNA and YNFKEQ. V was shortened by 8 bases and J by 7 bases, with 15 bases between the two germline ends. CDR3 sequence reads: CASGDGLGEQYF. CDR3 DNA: TGTGCCAGCGGGGACGGTCTTGGGGAGCAGTACTTC.

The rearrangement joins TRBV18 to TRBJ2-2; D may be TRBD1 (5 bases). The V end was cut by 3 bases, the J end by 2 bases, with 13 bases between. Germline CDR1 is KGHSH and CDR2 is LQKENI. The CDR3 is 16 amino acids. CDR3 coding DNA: TGTGCCAGCTCACCGCGACAGTCTACCAACACCGGGGAGCTGTTTTTT. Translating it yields CASSPRQSTNTGELFF.

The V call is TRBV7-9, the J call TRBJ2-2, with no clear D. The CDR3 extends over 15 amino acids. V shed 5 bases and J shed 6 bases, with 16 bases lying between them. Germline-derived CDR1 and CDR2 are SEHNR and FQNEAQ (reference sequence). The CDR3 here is CASSRGMSAPGELFF. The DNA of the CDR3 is TGTGCCAGCAGCCGAGGAATGAGCGCGCCCGGGGAGCTGTTTTTT.

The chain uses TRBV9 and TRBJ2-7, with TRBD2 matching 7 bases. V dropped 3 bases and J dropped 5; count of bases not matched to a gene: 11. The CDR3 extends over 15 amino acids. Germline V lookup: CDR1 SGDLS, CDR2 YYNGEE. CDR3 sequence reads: CASSAGGRVGHEQYF. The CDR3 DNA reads TGTGCCAGCAGCGCCGGGGGGAGGGTAGGGCACGAGCAGTACTTC.

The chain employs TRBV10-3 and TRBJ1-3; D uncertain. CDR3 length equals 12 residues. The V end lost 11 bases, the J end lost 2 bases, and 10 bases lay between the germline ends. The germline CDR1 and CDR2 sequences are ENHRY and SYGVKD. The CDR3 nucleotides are TGTGCCTCGGGTAGACCTGGAAACACCATATATTTT. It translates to CASGRPGNTIYF.

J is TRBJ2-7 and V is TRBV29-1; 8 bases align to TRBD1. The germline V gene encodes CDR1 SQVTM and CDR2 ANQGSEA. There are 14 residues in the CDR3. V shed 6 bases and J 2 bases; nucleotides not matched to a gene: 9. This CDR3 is CSVKGRGLPYEQYF. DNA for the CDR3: TGCAGCGTCAAGGGCAGGGGGCTACCCTACGAGCAGTACTTC.

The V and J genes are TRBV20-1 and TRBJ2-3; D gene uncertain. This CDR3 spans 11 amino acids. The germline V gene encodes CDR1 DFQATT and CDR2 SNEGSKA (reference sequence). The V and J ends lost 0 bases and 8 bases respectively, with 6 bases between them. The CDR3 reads CSARDPPTQYF. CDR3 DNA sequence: TGCAGTGCTAGAGATCCCCCTACGCAGTATTTT.